What follows are 22 T cell receptor beta chains derived from one specimen sequenced in a study of blood T cell repertoires in COVID-19. This table comes from immunoSEQ multiplex PCR, and its TCRdb copy is limited to in-frame clones, with some not included. The sample carries 250,000 or so clones, approximately 88% recorded once. The sample was peripheral blood. These receptors all come from a woman under 40 with acute or convalescent COVID-19.

The chain employs TRBV4-2 and TRBJ2-1, with TRBD1 identical over 9 bases. The ends lost 0 bases at V and 9 bases at J; junction bases unmatched: 6. The germline gives CDR1 LGHNA, CDR2 YNFKEQ. The CDR3 runs 15 residues. The CDR3 region is CASSQETGGKSEQFF. The CDR3 DNA reads as TGTGCCAGCAGCCAAGAGACAGGGGGAAAGAGTGAGCAGTTCTTC.

The chain couples TRBV6-6 to TRBJ1-3, with D tentatively TRBD1 (6 bases). This CDR3 comprises 14 residues. Germline CDR1 MNHNY, CDR2 SVGAGI (reference sequence). V lost 5 bases and J 3 bases, leaving 11 bases between the germline ends. In DNA form, the CDR3 reads TGTGCCAGCAGTACAGGGTTAGGTGGAAACACCATATATTTT. As protein: CASSTGLGGNTIYF.

This sequence joins TRBV19 and TRBJ2-1; 7 bases match TRBD1. Germline CDR1 LNHDA, CDR2 SQIVND (reference sequence). The junction had 15 bases not matched to a gene; V was cut back by 5 bases and J by 5 bases. This CDR3 is built from 17 residues. The CDR3 sequence: CASSRRTGYGGDNEQFF. In DNA form, the CDR3 reads TGTGCCAGTAGTCGAAGGACAGGCTACGGTGGGGACAATGAGCAGTTCTTC.

The CDR3, as DNA: TGTGCCTGGAGTAAGGCCAGGGATCTTAACTATGGCTACACCTTC. It translates to CAWSKARDLNYGYTF. The chain combines TRBV30 with TRBJ1-2; tentatively, D is TRBD1 (5 bases). Germline V CDR1 and CDR2: GTSNPN, SVGIG (reference sequence). V lost 2 bases, J lost 1 base, and 14 bases lay in between. CDR3 length equals 15 residues.

The chain carries TRBV14 and TRBJ1-3; no firm D call. This CDR3 region has 17 residues. CDR1 SGHDN and CDR2 FVKESK come from the germline V gene. The V end lost 0 bases, the J end lost 4 bases, and 16 bases lay between the germline ends. The CDR3 region is CASSQEWAPSGGNTIYF. The CDR3 region has the DNA TGTGCCAGCAGCCAAGAATGGGCACCCTCGGGGGGAAACACCATATATTTT.

The chain recombines TRBV27 with TRBJ2-2, with 12 bases that match TRBD1. This CDR3 is built from 17 residues. From germline, CDR1 is MNHEY and CDR2 SMNVEV (reference sequence). Trimming cost V 5 bases and J 7 bases; bases outside gene matches: 11. The CDR3 region is CASSHSRDRGRLGELFF. The CDR3 coding sequence is TGTGCCAGCAGTCACTCCCGGGACAGGGGGCGCCTCGGGGAGCTGTTTTTT.

This clone was picked up one time. This sequence joins TRBV7-3 and TRBJ2-7; a possible D gene is TRBD1 (5 bases). This CDR3 is 15 amino acids long. V was clipped by 7 bases and J by 4 bases, with 20 bases between them. In germline, CDR1 is SGHTA, CDR2 FQGTGA. The CDR3 region has the DNA TGTGCCAGCACCCTCCGAACAGGCTACTTATACGAGCAGTACTTC. It is translated as CASTLRTGYLYEQYF.

The chain links TRBV7-2 to TRBJ1-2; possible D gene TRBD1, 6 bases. Trimming shortened V by 2 bases and J by 1 base, and 8 bases separated the two germline ends. Germline assignment: CDR1 SGHTA and CDR2 FQGNSA. This CDR3 has 14 amino acids. The CDR3 reads CASSLWTDNYGYTF. Written as DNA, the CDR3 is TGTGCCAGCAGCTTATGGACAGATAACTATGGCTACACCTTC.

This chain uses TRBV5-1 with TRBJ1-6; 7 nucleotides line up with TRBD1. The CDR3 sequence is 17 residues long. V gave up 1 base and J gave up 7 bases; unmatched junction bases: 11. CDR1 and CDR2 from the germline V gene are SGHRS and YFSETQ. In DNA form, the CDR3 reads TGCGCCAGCAGCTTGACCGCCAGACAGGGTGGCAATTCACCCCTCCACTTT. Translated, it gives CASSLTARQGGNSPLHF.

As to this clone: At the DNA level, this CDR3 is encoded by other sequences in the same sample as well. The chain joins TRBV9 to TRBJ1-5; 8 nucleotides agree with TRBD1. CDR1 is SGDLS, CDR2 YYNGEE, per germline. This CDR3 region has 14 residues. V was pared by 2 bases and J by 7 bases, with 5 bases of the junction left unmatched. The CDR3 loop is CASSVAGGGQPQHF. The CDR3 DNA is TGTGCCAGCAGCGTGGCAGGGGGCGGGCAGCCCCAGCATTTT.

This clone occurred once. This chain joins TRBV19 and TRBJ2-5; possibly TRBD1 for D (5 bases). The ends were cut back, 6 bases at V and 4 bases at J, with 12 bases in the middle. The germline V gene encodes CDR1 LNHDA and CDR2 SQIVND (reference sequence). This CDR3 comprises 13 residues. For the CDR3, the DNA is TGTGCCAGTAGAACGGCAGGGCTAGAGACCCAGTACTTC. This codes for CASRTAGLETQYF.

The chain combines TRBV19 with TRBJ1-2; D is unresolved. Per the germline V gene, CDR1 is LNHDA and CDR2 is SQIVND (reference sequence). The ends were cut back, 3 bases at V and 2 bases at J, with 10 bases in the middle. The CDR3 is 14 amino acids. The CDR3 region is CASSIAGSNYGYTF. CDR3 nucleotides: TGTGCCAGTAGTATTGCGGGGAGCAACTATGGCTACACCTTC.

V gene TRBV5-4 combines with J gene TRBJ2-7; 8 bases agree with TRBD2. This CDR3 has 15 residues. Germline V lookup: CDR1 SGHNT, CDR2 YYREEE (reference sequence). V lost 4 bases, J lost 4 bases, and 10 bases stayed unmatched. The CDR3 sequence: CASSPSGSRRYEQYF. Written as DNA, the CDR3 is TGTGCCAGCAGCCCGAGCGGGAGTAGGCGGTACGAGCAGTACTTC.

The chain uses TRBV7-2 and TRBJ2-3, with 9 bases matching TRBD2. The CDR3 is 15 residues long. Trimming at V came to 3 bases and at J to 5 bases, leaving 6 bases not matched to a gene. Per the germline V gene, CDR1 is SGHTA and CDR2 is FQGNSA. The CDR3 here is CASSLSGRREDTQYF. The CDR3 DNA reads TGTGCCAGCAGCTTGAGCGGGAGGAGGGAAGATACGCAGTATTTT.

The rearrangement uses TRBV2 and TRBJ2-5; 7 bases map to TRBD1. J was trimmed by 1 base and V by 7 bases; bases with no gene match: 3. CDR3 length: 13 residues. The V gene's germline CDR1 is SNHLY and CDR2 FYNNEI. CDR3: CASTRDSQETQYF. The CDR3 DNA reads TGTGCCAGCACCCGGGACAGCCAAGAGACCCAGTACTTC. Full variable domain (outside the CDR3, taken from reference TRBV2 and TRBJ2-5): EPEVTQTPSHQVTQMGQEVILRCVPISNHLYFYWYRQILGQKVEFLVSFYNNEISEKSEIFDDQFSVERPDGSNFTLKIRSTKLEDSAMYFCASTRDSQETQYFGPGTRLLVL.

This chain links TRBV6-2 or TRBV6-3 with TRBJ1-4; no definite D call. From germline, CDR1 is MNHEY and CDR2 SVGEGT. V dropped 5 bases and J dropped 8 bases, with 15 bases sitting between them. This CDR3 spans 14 amino acids. CDR3 in amino acids: CASSTPDGKEKLFF. CDR3 sequence (DNA): TGTGCCAGCAGTACCCCGGACGGGAAGGAAAAACTGTTTTTT.

This chain links TRBV13 with TRBJ1-5; D is ambiguous. CDR3 length equals 12 residues. V was pared by 0 bases and J by 6 bases, with 3 bases between. Germline assignment: CDR1 PRHDT and CDR2 FYEKMQ (reference sequence). Here the CDR3 DNA reads TGTGCCAGCAGCTTAGGCCTTCAGCCCCAGCATTTT. This translates into CASSLGLQPQHF.

The chain employs TRBV10-3 and TRBJ2-7; 10 nucleotides line up with TRBD2. The length of the CDR3 is 15 residues. Trimming cost V 0 bases and J 5 bases; bases outside gene matches: 4. The germline V gene encodes CDR1 ENHRY and CDR2 SYGVKD. The CDR3 is CAISESLAGRNEQYF. The DNA of the CDR3 is TGTGCCATCAGTGAGTCACTAGCGGGAAGGAACGAGCAGTACTTC.

The sample holds one count of this clone. The J gene is TRBJ1-2, the V gene TRBV5-6, with a possible D match to TRBD1 (6 bases). The CDR3 has 13 residues. Trimming removed 3 bases at V and 3 bases at J, with 9 bases between. Germline CDR1 SGHDT, CDR2 YYEEEE. The CDR3 protein is CASSSEGDYGYTF. Here the CDR3 DNA reads TGTGCCAGCAGCTCTGAGGGGGACTATGGCTACACCTTC.

The CDR3 sequence: CSVGWGANQPQHF. In nucleotides, the CDR3 is TGCAGCGTTGGATGGGGCGCGAATCAGCCCCAGCATTTT. This chain links TRBV29-1 with TRBJ1-5; tentative D call: TRBD1 (5 bases). Germline V lookup: CDR1 SQVTM, CDR2 ANQGSEA. The germline V and J ends were trimmed by 4 bases and 4 bases, with 11 bases remaining between them. CDR3 size: 13 residues.

V is TRBV6-5 and J is TRBJ1-6; 7 nucleotides match TRBD1. This CDR3 contains 14 residues. Trimming cost V 2 bases and J 9 bases; bases outside gene matches: 4. Germline lookup yields CDR1 MNHEY and CDR2 SVGAGI. CDR3: CASSYPRQGSPLHF. The CDR3 DNA is TGTGCCAGCAGTTACCCAAGACAGGGTTCACCCCTCCACTTT.

The rearrangement links TRBV7-2 to TRBJ2-7; 7 bases are shared with TRBD2. The V gene end was trimmed by 4 bases and the J gene end by 2 bases; junction bases not matched to a gene: 5. The CDR3 is 14 residues long. In germline, CDR1 is SGHTA, CDR2 FQGNSA. CDR3 loop: CASSWGGYPYEQYF. The CDR3 DNA reads TGTGCCAGCAGCTGGGGGGGGTACCCCTACGAGCAGTACTTC.